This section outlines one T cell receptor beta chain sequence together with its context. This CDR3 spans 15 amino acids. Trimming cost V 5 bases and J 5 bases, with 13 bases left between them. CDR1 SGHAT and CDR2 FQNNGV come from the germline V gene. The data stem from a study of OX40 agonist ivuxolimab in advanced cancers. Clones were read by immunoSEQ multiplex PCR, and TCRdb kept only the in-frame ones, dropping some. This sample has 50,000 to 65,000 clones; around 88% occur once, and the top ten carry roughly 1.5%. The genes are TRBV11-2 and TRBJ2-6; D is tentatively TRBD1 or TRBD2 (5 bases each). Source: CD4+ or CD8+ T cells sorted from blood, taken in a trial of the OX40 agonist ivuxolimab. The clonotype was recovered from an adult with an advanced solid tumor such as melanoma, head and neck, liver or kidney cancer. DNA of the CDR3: TGTGCCAGCAGCGTTGCAGGGAGTCGGGCCAACGTCCTGACTTTC. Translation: CASSVAGSRANVLTF.